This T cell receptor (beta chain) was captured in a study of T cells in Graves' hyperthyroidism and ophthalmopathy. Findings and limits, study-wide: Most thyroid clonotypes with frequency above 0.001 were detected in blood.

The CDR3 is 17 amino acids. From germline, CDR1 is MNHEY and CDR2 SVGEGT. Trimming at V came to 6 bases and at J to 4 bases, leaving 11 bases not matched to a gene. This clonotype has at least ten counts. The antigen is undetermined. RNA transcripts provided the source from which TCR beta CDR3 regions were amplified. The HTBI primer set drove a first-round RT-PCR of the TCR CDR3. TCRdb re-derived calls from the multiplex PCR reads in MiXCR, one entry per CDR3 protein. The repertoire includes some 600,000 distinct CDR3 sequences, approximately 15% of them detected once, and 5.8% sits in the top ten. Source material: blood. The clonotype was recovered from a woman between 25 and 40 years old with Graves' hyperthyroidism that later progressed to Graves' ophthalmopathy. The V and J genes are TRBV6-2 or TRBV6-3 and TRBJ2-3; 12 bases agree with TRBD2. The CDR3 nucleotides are TGTGCCAGCAGCCCTAGCGGGAGGGCATATCGGGCAGATACGCAGTATTTT. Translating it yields CASSPSGRAYRADTQYF.